The clone carrying this TCR beta chain was recorded a few times. Libraries were prepared by immunoSEQ multiplex PCR; TCRdb keeps only in-frame clonotypes and omits some of them. The sample lists roughly 58,000 clones, approximately 92% seen once, with 5% to 6.5% in the top ten. The data stem from a study of T cell responses to AZD1222 COVID-19 vaccine. CDR1 is SQVTM, CDR2 ANQGSEA, per germline. This CDR3 region has 11 residues. After removal of 7 bases from V and 3 bases from J, the junction contained 1 base not matched to a gene. The specimen was peripheral blood, collected 28 days after the second AZD1222 dose. This chain links TRBV29-1 with TRBJ1-2; 8 nucleotides agree with TRBD1. This clonotype originated in an adult who received the AZD1222 COVID-19 vaccine. CDR3 DNA: TGCAGCGCACAGGGGGACTATGGCTACACCTTC. Amino acids: CSAQGDYGYTF.